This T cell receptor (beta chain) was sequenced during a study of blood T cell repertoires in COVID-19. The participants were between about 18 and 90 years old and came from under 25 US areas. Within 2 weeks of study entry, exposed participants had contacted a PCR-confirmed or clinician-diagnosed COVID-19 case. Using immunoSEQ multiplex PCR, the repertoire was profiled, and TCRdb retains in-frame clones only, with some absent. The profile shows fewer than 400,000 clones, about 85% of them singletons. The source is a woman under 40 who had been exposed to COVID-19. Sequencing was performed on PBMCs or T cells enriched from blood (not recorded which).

This CDR3 is CASSLEESYNSPLHF. The CDR3 DNA follows: TGTGCCAGCAGCTTAGAGGAGAGTTATAATTCACCCCTCCACTTT. V gene TRBV7-9 combines with J gene TRBJ1-6, with D uncertain. CDR3 length: 15 residues. Germline lookup yields CDR1 SEHNR and CDR2 FQNEAQ (reference sequence). Trimming took off 1 base at V and 4 bases at J, with 8 bases between the two ends.